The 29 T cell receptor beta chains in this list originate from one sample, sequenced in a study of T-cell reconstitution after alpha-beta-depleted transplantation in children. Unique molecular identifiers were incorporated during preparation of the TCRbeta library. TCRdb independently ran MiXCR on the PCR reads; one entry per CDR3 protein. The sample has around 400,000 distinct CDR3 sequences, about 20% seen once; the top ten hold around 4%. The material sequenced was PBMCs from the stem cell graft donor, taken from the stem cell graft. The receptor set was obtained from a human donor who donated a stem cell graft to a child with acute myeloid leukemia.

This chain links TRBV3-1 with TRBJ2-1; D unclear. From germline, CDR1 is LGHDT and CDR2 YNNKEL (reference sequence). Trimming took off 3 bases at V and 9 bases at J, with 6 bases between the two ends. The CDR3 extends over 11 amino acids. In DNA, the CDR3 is TGTGCCAGCAGCCAGAATGGTGAGCAGTTCTTC. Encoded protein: CASSQNGEQFF.

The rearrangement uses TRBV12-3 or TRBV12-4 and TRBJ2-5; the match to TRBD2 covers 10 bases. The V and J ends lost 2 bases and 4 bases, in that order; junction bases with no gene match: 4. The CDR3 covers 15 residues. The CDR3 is CASSLRTSGGETQYF. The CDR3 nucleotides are TGTGCCAGCAGTTTAAGGACTAGCGGAGGAGAGACCCAGTACTTC.

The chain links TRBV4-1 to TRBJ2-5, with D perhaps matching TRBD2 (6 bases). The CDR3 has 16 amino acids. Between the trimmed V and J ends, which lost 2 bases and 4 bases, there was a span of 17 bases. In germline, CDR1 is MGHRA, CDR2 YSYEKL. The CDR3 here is CASSQKAGRGRETQYF. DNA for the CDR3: TGCGCCAGCAGCCAAAAAGCCGGACGGGGGAGAGAGACCCAGTACTTC.

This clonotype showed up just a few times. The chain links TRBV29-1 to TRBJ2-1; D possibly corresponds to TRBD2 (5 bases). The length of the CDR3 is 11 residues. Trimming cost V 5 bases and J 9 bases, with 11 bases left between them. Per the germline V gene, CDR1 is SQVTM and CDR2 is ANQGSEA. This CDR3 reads CSVRGGIEQFF. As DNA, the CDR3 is TGCAGCGTTCGAGGAGGAATTGAGCAGTTCTTC.

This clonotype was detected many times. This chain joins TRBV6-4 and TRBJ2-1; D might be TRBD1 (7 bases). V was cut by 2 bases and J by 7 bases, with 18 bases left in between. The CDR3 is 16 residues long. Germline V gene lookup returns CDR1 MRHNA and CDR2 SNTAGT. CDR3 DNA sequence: TGTGCCAGCAGTGACGGACCGGAGGGGGCGGCGAATGAGCAGTTCTTC. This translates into CASSDGPEGAANEQFF.

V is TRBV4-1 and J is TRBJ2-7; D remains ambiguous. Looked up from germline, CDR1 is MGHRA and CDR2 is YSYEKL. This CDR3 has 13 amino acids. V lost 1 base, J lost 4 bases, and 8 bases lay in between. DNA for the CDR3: TGCGCCAGCAGCCAAGGCGGTGCGTACGAGCAGTACTTC. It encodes CASSQGGAYEQYF.

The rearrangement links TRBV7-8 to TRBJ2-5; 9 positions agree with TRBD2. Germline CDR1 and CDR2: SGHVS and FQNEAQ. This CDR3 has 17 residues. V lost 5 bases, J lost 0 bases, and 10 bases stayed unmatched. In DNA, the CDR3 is TGTGCCAGCAGCCCCCGTCGACTAGCGGTTTACCAAGAGACCCAGTACTTC. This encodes CASSPRRLAVYQETQYF.

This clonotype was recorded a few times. The CDR3 protein is CSAALGGKLFF. CDR3 bases: TGCAGCGCCGCTTTGGGAGGAAAACTGTTTTTT. The chain links TRBV29-1 to TRBJ1-4; D is undetermined. Germline V gene lookup returns CDR1 SQVTM and CDR2 ANQGSEA. The CDR3 totals 11 residues. V lost 7 bases, J lost 10 bases, and 13 bases lay in between. The full variable domain, completed using reference TRBV29-1 and TRBJ1-4, is SAVISQKPSRDICQRGTSLTIQCQVDSQVTMMFWYRQQPGQSLTLIATANQGSEATYESGFVIDKFPISRPNLTFSTLTVSNMSPEDSSIYLCSAALGGKLFFGSGTQLSVL.

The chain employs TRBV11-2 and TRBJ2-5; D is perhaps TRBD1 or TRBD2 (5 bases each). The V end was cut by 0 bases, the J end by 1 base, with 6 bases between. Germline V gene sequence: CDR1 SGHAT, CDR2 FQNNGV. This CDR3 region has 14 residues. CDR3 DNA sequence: TGTGCCAGCAGCTTAGATGGGGGCCAAGAGACCCAGTACTTC. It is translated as CASSLDGGQETQYF.

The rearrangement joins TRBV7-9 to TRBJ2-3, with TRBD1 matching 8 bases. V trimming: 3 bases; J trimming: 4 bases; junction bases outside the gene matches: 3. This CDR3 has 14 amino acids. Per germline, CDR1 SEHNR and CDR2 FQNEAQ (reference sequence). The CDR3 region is CASSLGQEADTQYF. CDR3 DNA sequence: TGTGCCAGCAGCTTGGGACAGGAGGCAGATACGCAGTATTTT.

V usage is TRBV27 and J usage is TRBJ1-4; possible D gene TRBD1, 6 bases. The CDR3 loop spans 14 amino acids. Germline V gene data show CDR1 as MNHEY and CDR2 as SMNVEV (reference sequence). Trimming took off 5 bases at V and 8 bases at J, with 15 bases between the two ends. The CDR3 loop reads CASSLLTGHEKLFF. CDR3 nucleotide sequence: TGTGCCAGCAGTCTCCTGACAGGTCACGAAAAACTGTTTTTT.

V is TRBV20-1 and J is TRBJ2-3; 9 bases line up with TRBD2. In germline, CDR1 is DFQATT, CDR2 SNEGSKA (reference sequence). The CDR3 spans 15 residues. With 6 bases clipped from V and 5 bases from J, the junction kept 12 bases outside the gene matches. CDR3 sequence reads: CSAVAVAGGGDTQYF. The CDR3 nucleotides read TGCAGTGCCGTTGCCGTTGCGGGAGGGGGAGATACGCAGTATTTT.

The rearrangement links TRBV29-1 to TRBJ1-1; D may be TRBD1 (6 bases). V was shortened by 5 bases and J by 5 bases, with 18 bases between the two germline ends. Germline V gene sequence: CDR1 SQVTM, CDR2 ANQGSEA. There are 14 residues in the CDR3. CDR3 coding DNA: TGCAGCGTTTCCTCGTGGGGGCTCGGGACTGAAGCTTTCTTT. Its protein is CSVSSWGLGTEAFF.

The CDR3 reads CASSLAGPFSGELFF. The CDR3 DNA sequence: TGTGCCAGCAGTTTAGCGGGACCTTTTTCCGGGGAGCTGTTTTTT. The chain combines TRBV27 with TRBJ2-2; D might be TRBD2 (6 bases). This CDR3 region has 15 residues. Per germline, CDR1 MNHEY and CDR2 SMNVEV (reference sequence). V shed 2 bases and J shed 6 bases, with 13 bases lying between them.

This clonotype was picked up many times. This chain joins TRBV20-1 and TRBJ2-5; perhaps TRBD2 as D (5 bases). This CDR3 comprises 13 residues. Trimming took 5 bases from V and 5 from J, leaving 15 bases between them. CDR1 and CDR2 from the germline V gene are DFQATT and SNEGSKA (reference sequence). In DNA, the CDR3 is TGCAGTGCTCCCTCCACCGGCGGGGAGACCCAGTACTTC. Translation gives CSAPSTGGETQYF.

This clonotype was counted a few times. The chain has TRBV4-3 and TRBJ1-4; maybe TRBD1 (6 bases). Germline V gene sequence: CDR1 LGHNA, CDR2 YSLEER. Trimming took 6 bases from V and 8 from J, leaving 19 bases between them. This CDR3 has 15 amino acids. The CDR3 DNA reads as TGCGCCAGCAGTTCTATCACAGGGTTGGGCGAAAAACTGTTTTTT. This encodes CASSSITGLGEKLFF.

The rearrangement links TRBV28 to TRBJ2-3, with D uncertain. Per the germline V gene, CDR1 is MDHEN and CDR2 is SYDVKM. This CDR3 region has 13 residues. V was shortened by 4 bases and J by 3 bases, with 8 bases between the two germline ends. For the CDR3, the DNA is TGTGCCAGCAGTTCCTACCAGACAGATACGCAGTATTTT. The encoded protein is CASSSYQTDTQYF.

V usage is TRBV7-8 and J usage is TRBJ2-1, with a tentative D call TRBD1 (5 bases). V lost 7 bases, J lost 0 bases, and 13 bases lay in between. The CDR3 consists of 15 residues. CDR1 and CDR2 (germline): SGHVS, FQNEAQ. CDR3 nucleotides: TGTGCCAGCACGGCTGGGGCGTCCTCCTACAATGAGCAGTTCTTC. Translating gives CASTAGASSYNEQFF.

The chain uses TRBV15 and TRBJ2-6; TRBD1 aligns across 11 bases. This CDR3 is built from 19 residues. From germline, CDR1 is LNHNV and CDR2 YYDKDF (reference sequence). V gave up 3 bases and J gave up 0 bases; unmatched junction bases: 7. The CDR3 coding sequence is TGTGCCACCAGCAGCCGGTTGGGGACAGGGGGCTCTGGGGCCAACGTCCTGACTTTC. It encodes CATSSRLGTGGSGANVLTF. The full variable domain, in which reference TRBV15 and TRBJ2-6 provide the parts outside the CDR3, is DAMVIQNPRYQVTQFGKPVTLSCSQTLNHNVMYWYQQKSSQAPKLLFHYYDKDFNNEADTPDNFQSRRPNTSFCFLDIRSPGLGDTAMYLCATSSRLGTGGSGANVLTFGAGSRLTVL.

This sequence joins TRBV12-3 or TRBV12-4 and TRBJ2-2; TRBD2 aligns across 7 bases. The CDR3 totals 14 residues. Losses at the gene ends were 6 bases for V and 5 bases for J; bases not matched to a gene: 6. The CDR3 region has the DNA TGTGCCAGCAGCTCTAGCGGTAGAACCGGGGAGCTGTTTTTT. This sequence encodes CASSSSGRTGELFF.

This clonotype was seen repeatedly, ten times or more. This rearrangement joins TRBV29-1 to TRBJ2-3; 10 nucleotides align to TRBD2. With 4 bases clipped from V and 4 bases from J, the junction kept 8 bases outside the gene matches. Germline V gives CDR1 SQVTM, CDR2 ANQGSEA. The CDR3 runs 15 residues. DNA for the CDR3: TGCAGCGTTGTCATTCAAGCGGGAGGGCCAGATACGCAGTATTTT. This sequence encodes CSVVIQAGGPDTQYF.

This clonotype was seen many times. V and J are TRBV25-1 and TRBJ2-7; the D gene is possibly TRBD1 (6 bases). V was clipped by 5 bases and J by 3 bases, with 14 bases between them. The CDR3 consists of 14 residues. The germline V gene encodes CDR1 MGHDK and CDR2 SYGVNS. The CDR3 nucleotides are TGTGCCAGCAGTAGGGTAGGGGGAATCTACGAGCAGTACTTC. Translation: CASSRVGGIYEQYF.

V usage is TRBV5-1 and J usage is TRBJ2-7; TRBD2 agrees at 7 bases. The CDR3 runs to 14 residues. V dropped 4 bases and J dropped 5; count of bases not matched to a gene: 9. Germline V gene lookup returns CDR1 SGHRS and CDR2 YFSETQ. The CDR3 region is CASSPDRGVDEQYF. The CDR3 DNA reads TGCGCCAGCAGCCCCGACCGGGGGGTGGACGAGCAGTACTTC.

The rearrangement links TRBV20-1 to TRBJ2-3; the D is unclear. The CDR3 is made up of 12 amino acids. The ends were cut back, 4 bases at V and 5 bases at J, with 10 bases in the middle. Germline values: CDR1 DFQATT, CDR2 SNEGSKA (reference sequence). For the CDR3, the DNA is TGCAGTGCTAAGTCAAGTTTAGATACGCAGTATTTT. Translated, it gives CSAKSSLDTQYF.

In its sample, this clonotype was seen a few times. The CDR3 reads CASSSTDYGYTF. In nucleotides, the CDR3 is TGTGCCAGCAGCTCGACGGACTATGGCTACACCTTC. This chain uses TRBV7-9 with TRBJ1-2; D call uncertain. The CDR3 totals 12 residues. Germline V gene sequence: CDR1 SEHNR, CDR2 FQNEAQ (reference sequence). V gave up 4 bases and J gave up 3 bases, with 6 bases separating them.

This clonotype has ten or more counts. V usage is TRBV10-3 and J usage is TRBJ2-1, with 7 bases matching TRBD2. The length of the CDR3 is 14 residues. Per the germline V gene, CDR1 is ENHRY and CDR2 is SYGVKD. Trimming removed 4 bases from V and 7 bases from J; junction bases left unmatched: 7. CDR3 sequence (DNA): TGTGCCATCAGTGCGGCGGGAGAAAGGAATGAGCAGTTCTTC. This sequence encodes CAISAAGERNEQFF.

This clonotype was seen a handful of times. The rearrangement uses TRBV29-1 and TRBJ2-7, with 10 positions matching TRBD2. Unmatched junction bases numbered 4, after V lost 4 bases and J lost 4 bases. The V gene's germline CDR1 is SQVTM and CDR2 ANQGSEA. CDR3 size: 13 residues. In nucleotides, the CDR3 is TGCAGCGTTGGTGGTAGCGGGGGGTACGAGCAGTACTTC. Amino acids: CSVGGSGGYEQYF.

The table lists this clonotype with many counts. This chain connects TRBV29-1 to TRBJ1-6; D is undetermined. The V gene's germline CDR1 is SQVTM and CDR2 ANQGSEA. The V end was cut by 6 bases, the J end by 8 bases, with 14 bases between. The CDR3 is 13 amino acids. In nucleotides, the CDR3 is TGCAGCGTAAGAGCGGACCTGGATTCACCCCTCCACTTT. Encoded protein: CSVRADLDSPLHF.

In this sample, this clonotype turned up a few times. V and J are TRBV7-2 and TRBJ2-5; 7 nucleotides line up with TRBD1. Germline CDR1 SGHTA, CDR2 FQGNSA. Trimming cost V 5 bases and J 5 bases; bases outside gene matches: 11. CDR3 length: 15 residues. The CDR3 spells CASSPQGGRRETQYF. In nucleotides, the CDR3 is TGTGCCAGCAGCCCTCAAGGGGGCCGTAGGGAGACCCAGTACTTC.